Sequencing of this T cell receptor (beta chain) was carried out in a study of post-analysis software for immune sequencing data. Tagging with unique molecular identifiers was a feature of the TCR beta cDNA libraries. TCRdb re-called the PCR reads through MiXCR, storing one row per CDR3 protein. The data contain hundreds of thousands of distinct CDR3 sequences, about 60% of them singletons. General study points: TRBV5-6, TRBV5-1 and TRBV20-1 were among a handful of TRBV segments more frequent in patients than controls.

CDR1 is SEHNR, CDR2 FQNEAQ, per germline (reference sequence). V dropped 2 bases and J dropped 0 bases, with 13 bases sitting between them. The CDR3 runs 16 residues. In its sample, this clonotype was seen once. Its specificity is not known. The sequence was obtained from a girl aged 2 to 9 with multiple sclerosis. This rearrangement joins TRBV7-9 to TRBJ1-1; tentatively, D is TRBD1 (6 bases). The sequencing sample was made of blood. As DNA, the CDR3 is TGTGCCAGCAGCTTACACATCAGGACAGTGAACACTGAAGCTTTCTTT. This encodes CASSLHIRTVNTEAFF.